Listed here are 15 T cell receptor beta chains from one sample, sequenced in a study of sequential checkpoint blockade in melanoma. The treatment is: randomized to nivolumab then ipilimumab (arm A) or the reverse (arm B). Clones were read by immunoSEQ multiplex PCR, and TCRdb kept only the in-frame ones, dropping some. The data show under 20,000 clones, roughly two thirds seen once. The source was CD8+ T cells sorted from blood (inferred from file names), collected from a patient given nivolumab and ipilimumab in sequence. The receptors derive from a human donor with melanoma.

V gene TRBV7-3 combines with J gene TRBJ2-1; 9 bases map to TRBD2. This CDR3 region has 18 residues. The junction had 16 bases not matched to a gene; V was cut back by 2 bases and J by 8 bases. The germline gives CDR1 SGHTA, CDR2 FQGTGA. This CDR3 is CASSLLPAAGGLLDEQFF. The DNA of the CDR3 is TGTGCCAGCAGCTTATTACCGGCGGCGGGAGGGCTATTGGATGAGCAGTTCTTC. Based on the CDR3 plus reference TRBV7-3 and TRBJ2-1, the full variable domain is GAGVSQTPSNKVTEKGKYVELRCDPISGHTALYWYRQSLGQGPEFLIYFQGTGAADDSGLPNDRFFAVRPEGSVSTLKIQRTERGDSAVYLCASSLLPAAGGLLDEQFFGPGTRLTVL.

In its sample, this clone was seen a few times. At one boundary the junction diverges from the germline segment, which might be a read error. V is TRBV5-5 and J is TRBJ2-7; D is ambiguous. Germline V CDR1 and CDR2: SGHKS, YYEKEE (reference sequence). The CDR3 sequence is 17 residues long. CDR3 in amino acids: CASSQEAPVTRSYEQYF. Here the CDR3 DNA reads TGCGCCAGCAGCCAAGAAGCCCCTGTAACCCGCTCCTACGAGCAGTACTTC.

The genes are TRBV5-1 and TRBJ2-1; D may be TRBD1 (6 bases). V was clipped by 0 bases and J by 5 bases, with 12 bases between them. Germline V gives CDR1 SGHRS, CDR2 YFSETQ. The CDR3 is made up of 15 amino acids. The CDR3, as DNA: TGCGCCAGCAGCTTGGGTCAGGGGTTGAACAATGAGCAGTTCTTC. Protein product: CASSLGQGLNNEQFF.

J is TRBJ2-7 and V is TRBV15, with 10 bases that match TRBD1. Trimming cost V 3 bases and J 4 bases; bases outside gene matches: 12. The CDR3 has 17 residues. Germline V gene sequence: CDR1 LNHNV, CDR2 YYDKDF (reference sequence). The CDR3 DNA reads as TGTGCCACCAGCAGGGTCCCCCGGGACAGGGGAAGATACGAGCAGTACTTC. It encodes CATSRVPRDRGRYEQYF.

The CDR3 sequence is CAGRTGEGYEQYF. The CDR3 nucleotides are TGTGCCGGCCGGACAGGGGAAGGCTACGAGCAGTACTTC. The chain uses TRBV30 and TRBJ2-7, with TRBD1 matching over 9 bases. This CDR3 is 13 amino acids long. Germline CDR1 GTSNPN, CDR2 SVGIG (reference sequence). J was trimmed by 3 bases and V by 8 bases; bases with no gene match: 8.

The chain is built from TRBV27 and TRBJ2-7, with D tentatively TRBD1 (5 bases). CDR1 MNHEY and CDR2 SMNVEV come from the germline V gene (reference sequence). With 3 bases removed from V and 3 bases from J, the gap between germline ends came to 9 bases. The CDR3 contains 13 residues. The DNA for the CDR3 is TGTGCCAGCAGTTTCGACCAGGGCTACGAGCAGTACTTC. Translated, it gives CASSFDQGYEQYF.

J is TRBJ2-7 and V is TRBV4-1; maybe TRBD2 (6 bases). The CDR3 length is 16 residues. V was cut by 4 bases and J by 0 bases, with 16 bases left in between. Germline lookup yields CDR1 MGHRA and CDR2 YSYEKL. The CDR3 DNA reads TGCGCCAGCAGCCGCATCGGGCAGCGGGTCTCCTACGAGCAGTACTTC. It is translated as CASSRIGQRVSYEQYF.

This chain connects TRBV4-2 to TRBJ2-3; TRBD1 agrees at 7 bases. CDR3 length: 19 residues. J lost 5 bases, V lost 2 bases, and 19 bases had no gene match. CDR1 and CDR2 from the germline V gene are LGHNA and YNFKEQ. This CDR3 reads CASSQLIRRGQSPLDTQYF. For the CDR3, the DNA is TGTGCCAGCAGCCAACTAATTAGAAGGGGGCAGTCTCCTCTAGATACGCAGTATTTT.

The chain joins TRBV27 to TRBJ1-4; D not certain. The germline gives CDR1 MNHEY, CDR2 SMNVEV (reference sequence). Trimming shortened V by 5 bases and J by 2 bases, and 21 bases separated the two germline ends. CDR3 length: 18 residues. CDR3 residues: CASSPSGPPEETNEKLFF. The CDR3 nucleotides are TGTGCCAGCAGTCCATCGGGTCCGCCTGAGGAGACTAATGAAAAACTGTTTTTT. The full variable domain, completed using reference TRBV27 and TRBJ1-4, is EAQVTQNPRYLITVTGKKLTVTCSQNMNHEYMSWYRQDPGLGLRQIYYSMNVEVTDKGDVPEGYKVSRKEKRNFPLILESPSPNQTSLYFCASSPSGPPEETNEKLFFGSGTQLSVL.

The chain links TRBV28 to TRBJ1-2; D unresolved. CDR3 length: 13 residues. Germline CDR1 reads MDHEN; CDR2 reads SYDVKM. Trimming left V 4 bases short and J 8 bases short, with 14 bases between. The CDR3 region is CASSSTTISGYTF. CDR3 DNA: TGTGCCAGCAGTTCCACGACAATTTCAGGCTACACCTTC.

This clone has more than one count but fewer than ten. The chain recombines TRBV6-5 with TRBJ1-5, with a tentative D call TRBD1 (5 bases). Germline CDR1 and CDR2: MNHEY and SVGAGI. This CDR3 region has 15 residues. Trimming took 6 bases from V and 2 from J, leaving 14 bases between them. The CDR3 here is CASSSDTSRNQPQHF. CDR3 bases: TGTGCCAGCAGCTCGGACACATCTCGCAATCAGCCCCAGCATTTT.

This clone is a singleton in its sample. The chain is built from TRBV7-9 and TRBJ2-7, with TRBD2 matching 7 bases. Germline V gives CDR1 SEHNR, CDR2 FQNEAQ (reference sequence). V shed 4 bases, J shed 0 bases, and the junction held 0 bases outside the gene matches. This CDR3 has 13 amino acids. CDR3 in DNA: TGTGCCAGCAGCTGGACTAGCTCCTACGAGCAGTACTTC. Its protein product is CASSWTSSYEQYF.

Concerning this clone: A read error is the likely source, as a far larger clone sits one nucleotide away. The chain couples TRBV1 to TRBJ1-2; the table's D call, TRBD1, has no DNA check behind it. TRBV1 is described as a pseudogene. The CDR3 loop spans 15 amino acids. For the CDR3, the DNA is TGCACCAGCAGCCAAGAAACAGGAAGTTTCTATGGCTACACCTTC. Translation gives CTSSQETGSFYGYTF.

This chain links TRBV9 with TRBJ2-3; TRBD2 aligns across 9 bases. Germline CDR1 reads SGDLS; CDR2 reads YYNGEE. V shed 5 bases, J shed 2 bases, and the junction held 9 bases outside the gene matches. The CDR3 has 16 residues. The CDR3 protein is CASSSGLAGLTDTQYF. The CDR3 coding sequence is TGTGCCAGCAGTTCGGGACTAGCCGGACTCACAGATACGCAGTATTTT.

By sample share, this clone is medium-sized. This chain connects TRBV6-6 to TRBJ1-5; D might be TRBD1 (5 bases). CDR3 length: 14 residues. The V gene lost 10 bases and the J gene lost 4 bases, with 17 bases spanning the gap. The germline CDR1 and CDR2 sequences are MNHNY and SVGAGI (reference sequence). The DNA for the CDR3 is TGTGCCACCCGGGGACTTTACCCGAATCAGCCCCAGCATTTT. It codes for CATRGLYPNQPQHF.